These 17 T cell receptor beta chains came from one sample sequenced in a study of blood T cell repertoires in COVID-19. Using immunoSEQ multiplex PCR, the repertoire was profiled, and TCRdb retains in-frame clones only, with some absent. The data contain 250,000 to 300,000 clones, 84% of them singletons. Input material: PBMCs or T cells enriched from blood (not recorded which). Receptor source: a man aged 25-40 years with acute COVID-19.

The chain employs TRBV11-3 and TRBJ1-3, with unresolved D. The CDR3 extends over 17 amino acids. Trimming took 3 bases from V and 2 from J, leaving 17 bases between them. Germline CDR1 and CDR2: SGHNT and YENEEA. Here the CDR3 DNA reads TGTGCCAGCAGCTTCAAACCCGGAGCGGGCACTGGAAACACCATATATTTT. It specifies CASSFKPGAGTGNTIYF.

The rearrangement joins TRBV3-1 (or the pseudogene TRBV3-2) to TRBJ2-3, with a possible D match to TRBD2 (6 bases). Germline-derived CDR1 and CDR2 are LGHDT and YNNKEL (reference sequence). This CDR3 has 16 amino acids. Trimming pared 1 base from V and 10 bases from J, leaving 21 bases between. CDR3 sequence: CASSQVGGSNLDPQYF. For the CDR3, the DNA is TGTGCCAGCAGCCAAGTAGGAGGGTCTAATTTGGATCCGCAGTATTTT.

The rearrangement uses TRBV9 and TRBJ1-6; a possible D gene is TRBD1 (5 bases). V lost 0 bases and J 6 bases, leaving 7 bases between the germline ends. This CDR3 is built from 14 residues. Per the germline V gene, CDR1 is SGDLS and CDR2 is YYNGEE. The CDR3 region has the DNA TGTGCCAGCAGCGTAGCAGGGTTTAATTCACCCCTCCACTTT. It codes for CASSVAGFNSPLHF.

This rearrangement joins TRBV30 to TRBJ2-3; 12 nucleotides align to TRBD2. This CDR3 spans 14 amino acids. The germline CDR1 and CDR2 sequences are GTSNPN and SVGIG (reference sequence). V was pared by 4 bases and J by 7 bases, with 6 bases of the junction left unmatched. The CDR3 DNA reads as TGTGCCTGGACCCAACTAGCGGGAGGCAATACGCAGTATTTT. Residues: CAWTQLAGGNTQYF.

The rearrangement uses TRBV7-2 and TRBJ2-1; 11 bases are a match to TRBD2. Germline assignment: CDR1 SGHTA and CDR2 FQGNSA. The trim removed 5 bases at V and 8 bases at J, leaving 8 bases unmatched. CDR3 size: 15 residues. CDR3 sequence reads: CASSSRTSGLDEQFF. The CDR3 DNA is TGTGCCAGCAGCAGCCGGACTAGCGGGTTAGATGAGCAGTTCTTC.

This clone was observed a single time. The rearrangement links TRBV6-5 to TRBJ2-1; TRBD1 might be the D (6 bases). Between the trimmed V and J ends, which lost 0 bases and 7 bases, there was a span of 16 bases. Germline CDR1 and CDR2: MNHEY and SVGAGI. The CDR3 spans 16 residues. CDR3 protein: CASSYSGTLTTNEQFF. In DNA form, the CDR3 reads TGTGCCAGCAGTTACTCGGGGACATTGACTACGAATGAGCAGTTCTTC.

This clone was observed once. The chain is built from TRBV7-6 and TRBJ1-1; perhaps TRBD1 as D (5 bases). Germline values: CDR1 SGHVS, CDR2 FNYEAQ. The V and J ends lost 1 base and 7 bases respectively, with 13 bases between them. This CDR3 has 14 residues. Here the CDR3 DNA reads TGTGCCAGCAGCTTAGTAGGGGCCACTGGTGAAGCTTTCTTT. This codes for CASSLVGATGEAFF. Drawing the rest from reference TRBV7-6 and TRBJ1-1, the complete variable domain is GAGVSQSPRYKVTKRGQDVALRCDPISGHVSLYWYRQALGQGPEFLTYFNYEAQQDKSGLPNDRFSAERPEGSISTLTIQRTEQRDSAMYRCASSLVGATGEAFFGQGTRLTVV.

V gene TRBV6-6 combines with J gene TRBJ2-5, with D possibly TRBD1 on 6 matching bases. Germline V lookup: CDR1 MNHNY, CDR2 SVGAGI (reference sequence). Deletions cut 0 bases from V and 5 bases from J, with 16 bases between. The CDR3 length is 16 residues. The CDR3 DNA is TGTGCCAGCAGTTACTCGAGGACATCCCAGGGGGAGACCCAGTACTTC. As protein: CASSYSRTSQGETQYF.

DNA for the CDR3: TGTGCCATCAGTGAGTCCACAGGTCATTCACCCCTCCACTTT. It yields the protein CAISESTGHSPLHF. J is TRBJ1-6 and V is TRBV10-3; tentatively, D is TRBD1 (5 bases). Looked up from germline, CDR1 is ENHRY and CDR2 is SYGVKD. This CDR3 is built from 14 residues. Trimming pared 0 bases from V and 8 bases from J, leaving 8 bases between.

The chain joins TRBV11-3 to TRBJ2-5; 9 bases match TRBD2. Germline values: CDR1 SGHNT, CDR2 YENEEA. The CDR3 has 14 amino acids. Trimming cost V 3 bases and J 4 bases; bases outside gene matches: 3. CDR3 sequence (DNA): TGTGCCAGCAGCTTCCTGACTAGCGGAGAGACCCAGTACTTC. The encoded protein is CASSFLTSGETQYF. Drawing the rest from reference TRBV11-3 and TRBJ2-5, the complete variable domain is EAGVVQSPRYKIIEKKQPVAFWCNPISGHNTLYWYLQNLGQGPELLIRYENEEAVDDSQLPKDRFSAERLKGVDSTLKIQPAELGDSAVYLCASSFLTSGETQYFGPGTRLLVL.

The chain recombines TRBV27 with TRBJ1-2, with D hard to call. This CDR3 spans 13 amino acids. V lost 5 bases and J lost 6, with 13 bases in between. From germline, CDR1 is MNHEY and CDR2 SMNVEV (reference sequence). The CDR3 coding sequence is TGTGCCAGCAGTCTCCTGACCGGGGATGGCTACACCTTC. It yields the protein CASSLLTGDGYTF.

V and J are TRBV19 and TRBJ2-6, with 7 bases aligning to TRBD1. Trimming took 2 bases from V and 0 from J; bases not matched to a gene: 4. Germline V lookup: CDR1 LNHDA, CDR2 SQIVND (reference sequence). There are 17 residues in the CDR3. CDR3 coding DNA: TGTGCCAGTAGTATATCGACAGGGAACTCTGGGGCCAACGTCCTGACTTTC. Translated: CASSISTGNSGANVLTF.

This chain uses TRBV6-5 with TRBJ1-5; D gene unclear. Trimming removed 7 bases from V and 3 bases from J, with 13 bases in between. There are 14 residues in the CDR3. CDR1 and CDR2 from the germline V gene are MNHEY and SVGAGI. CDR3 sequence reads: CASIRDSLNQPQHF. The CDR3 DNA follows: TGTGCCAGCATCCGCGATTCCCTCAATCAGCCCCAGCATTTT.

V and J are TRBV18 and TRBJ2-7; 7 nucleotides agree with TRBD1. The CDR3 spans 13 residues. Germline values: CDR1 KGHSH, CDR2 LQKENI. CDR3 bases: TGTGCCAGCTCCCCAGGACAGGCCGGGGAGCAGTATGTC. It yields the protein CASSPGQAGEQYV.

The V and J genes are TRBV14 and TRBJ2-1, with 11 bases fitting TRBD2. The CDR3 is 16 amino acids. CDR1 and CDR2 (germline): SGHDN, FVKESK. After removal of 4 bases from V and 3 bases from J, the junction contained 5 bases not matched to a gene. The CDR3 DNA sequence: TGTGCCAGCAGCCGCCCGGGACTAGCGGTCTACAATGAGCAGTTCTTC. Protein: CASSRPGLAVYNEQFF.

The chain links TRBV12-3 or TRBV12-4 to TRBJ2-5, with a possible D match to TRBD1 (7 bases). V was trimmed by 7 bases and J by 2 bases, leaving 11 bases between them. The CDR3 has 13 residues. CDR3 sequence reads: CASIRGRQETQYF. In nucleotides, the CDR3 is TGTGCCAGCATCAGGGGGAGGCAAGAGACCCAGTACTTC.

V is TRBV28 and J is TRBJ2-5; D is perhaps TRBD1 (7 bases). The CDR3 length is 15 residues. Trimming took 6 bases from V and 4 from J, leaving 18 bases between them. Germline loops: CDR1 MDHEN, CDR2 SYDVKM. CDR3 sequence reads: CASRSEGAGLETQYF. CDR3 sequence (DNA): TGTGCCAGCAGGTCCGAGGGGGCGGGATTAGAGACCCAGTACTTC.